What follows is one TCR beta chain and its context. This clonotype was found many times. This receptor's antigen is unknown. One base away there is no much larger clone; base qualities are not given. V loses 2 bases of germline sequence and J loses 4 bases, and the interval between the two ends is 11 bases. Looking up the germline V gene yields CDR1 SNHLY and CDR2 FYNNEI. Including the terminal cysteine and phenylalanine, the CDR3 comprises 14 residues. This entry keeps only the CDR3 DNA: 42 bases, framed from base 1. This entry is derived from a study of T-cell reconstitution after alpha-beta-depleted transplantation in children (dated by TCRdb to between 2015 and 2016). At the level of the whole study: Using TCR repertoire profiling, the study quantitatively followed how T-cell immune reconstitution unfolded in children after TCRalphabeta/CD19-depleted allogeneic hematopoietic cell transplantation.

Receptor amplification or capture employed PCR. The data were produced on an Illumina HiSeq 2500. To normalize quantification of the TCRbeta repertoire, the TCR libraries were built with molecular barcoding that relied on unique molecular identifiers. The public reads were reanalyzed by TCRdb: fastp trimming at Q25, MiXCR alignment, in-frame beta chains only. Here each entry gathers all rows of one CDR3 protein and keeps the most common genes and DNA. This sample gives 200,000 to 250,000 distinct CDR3 sequences in total; roughly a tenth of them show up just once. The ten most abundant clones make up roughly 6.2% of the sample.

Sequencing used PBMCs from the stem cell graft donor, obtained from the stem cell graft. This receptor was obtained from a human donor who donated a stem cell graft to a child with acute lymphoblastic leukemia. The chain is assembled from TRBV2 and TRBJ1-1; the D gene is possibly TRBD1, with 5 bases matching. The nucleotide sequence reads TGTGCCAGCAGTGAATATGGGGGAGGCACTGAAGCTTTCTTT. Translated, this is CASSEYGGGTEAFF.